This T cell receptor (beta chain) was recorded in a study of read filtering for tumor transcriptome and immune sequencing. About the study: TCR-mapped reads were about 4.05 to 10.27 million with IR-seq versus roughly 80 to 1,300 with RNA-seq.

General observations from the study: Single-read clonotypes: about 81.9% of IR-seq clonotypes (roughly 3.2% of reads), 65% to 75% of RNA-seq clonotypes (nearly 45% of reads).

The library was built from about 0.4 ug RNA with molecular barcoded adaptors for alpha/delta and beta/gamma chains. Via MiXCR, TCRdb re-called the reads, giving one row per CDR3 protein. The data contain around 26,000 distinct CDR3 sequences, around 15% of them singletons. This clonotype was counted ten times or more. Its antigen is not known. Material for sequencing was a population of CD138-negative cells sorted from bone marrow. The sequence came from a donor aged 40 or over with multiple myeloma.

The CDR3 DNA reads as TGTGCCACCCTTAGCGGGAGACAAGGTAATGAGCAGTTCTTC. Encoded protein: CATLSGRQGNEQFF. The rearrangement links TRBV2 to TRBJ2-1; the match to TRBD2 covers 9 bases. The CDR3 is made up of 14 amino acids. The ends lost 10 bases at V and 7 bases at J; junction bases unmatched: 11. Germline CDR1 is SNHLY and CDR2 is FYNNEI.